Following are 27 T cell receptor beta chains from one sample sequenced in a study of lymphopenia after photon versus proton radiotherapy. The protocol was immunoSEQ multiplex PCR, while the TCRdb copy is restricted to in-frame clones and leaves out a portion. In the table there are over 40,000 clones, more than 90% of which are singletons. Material: peripheral blood, obtained from a patient treated with photon-based radiotherapy. The receptor set was obtained from a woman in her forties with cholangiocarcinoma.

This clone was detected once. The rearrangement links TRBV4-1 to TRBJ2-7, with D maybe TRBD2 (6 bases). Trimming pared 4 bases from V and 0 bases from J, leaving 16 bases between. Germline lookup yields CDR1 MGHRA and CDR2 YSYEKL. This CDR3 contains 16 residues. The CDR3 spells CASSPNVAASSYEQYF. The CDR3 nucleotides are TGCGCCAGCAGCCCAAACGTAGCGGCTAGCTCCTACGAGCAGTACTTC.

The rearrangement links TRBV28 to TRBJ2-3, with a weak D call TRBD2 (6 bases). Germline V gene lookup returns CDR1 MDHEN and CDR2 SYDVKM. Deletions cut 4 bases from V and 2 bases from J, with 19 bases between. CDR3 size: 17 residues. The CDR3 nucleotides read TGTGCCAGCAGTTACATCCCGGGGGTCGAAACCACAGATACGCAGTATTTT. It specifies CASSYIPGVETTDTQYF.

The chain recombines TRBV11-2 with TRBJ1-4, with D perhaps TRBD1 (5 bases). Germline V gene lookup returns CDR1 SGHAT and CDR2 FQNNGV. The length of the CDR3 is 17 residues. V dropped 5 bases and J dropped 0 bases, with 16 bases sitting between them. CDR3 sequence (DNA): TGTGCCAGCAGCATGGGGACCTCTATCGCAACTAATGAAAAACTGTTTTTT. Its translation: CASSMGTSIATNEKLFF.

J is TRBJ1-3 and V is TRBV6-5, with D hard to call. The length of the CDR3 is 12 residues. The germline CDR1 and CDR2 sequences are MNHEY and SVGAGI. Trimming cost V 6 bases and J 4 bases, with 7 bases left between them. The CDR3 DNA is TGTGCCAGCAGGGACGGCGGAAACACCATATATTTT. This sequence encodes CASRDGGNTIYF.

The V gene is TRBV5-1, the J gene TRBJ1-1; D is ambiguous. Germline V gene data show CDR1 as SGHRS and CDR2 as YFSETQ. V shed 2 bases and J shed 4 bases, with 9 bases lying between them. The CDR3 length is 13 residues. Here the CDR3 reads CASSFQVGTEAFF. The CDR3 nucleotides are TGCGCCAGCAGCTTCCAGGTAGGCACTGAAGCTTTCTTT. The variable domain in full, with the rest retrieved from reference TRBV5-1 and TRBJ1-1, is KAGVTQTPRYLIKTRGQQVTLSCSPISGHRSVSWYQQTPGQGLQFLFEYFSETQRNKGNFPGRFSGRQFSNSRSEMNVSTLELGDSALYLCASSFQVGTEAFFGQGTRLTVV.

V and J are TRBV7-9 and TRBJ1-1; D not certain. Germline CDR1 SEHNR, CDR2 FQNEAQ (reference sequence). This CDR3 contains 11 residues. Deletions cut 2 bases from V and 7 bases from J, with 5 bases between. The CDR3 DNA reads as TGTGCCAGCAGCTTAAAAGGTGAAGCTTTCTTT. Translated: CASSLKGEAFF.

The chain uses TRBV10-1 and TRBJ1-3; D possibly corresponds to TRBD1 (5 bases). The ends were cut back, 2 bases at V and 0 bases at J, with 14 bases in the middle. CDR3 length: 17 amino acids. Germline lookup yields CDR1 WNHNN and CDR2 SYGVQD (reference sequence). CDR3 region: CASSEAPDKSSGNTIYF. DNA for the CDR3: TGCGCCAGCAGTGAGGCTCCGGACAAGAGCTCTGGAAACACCATATATTTT.

The chain couples TRBV29-1 to TRBJ1-1; D remains ambiguous. The CDR3 has 12 amino acids. Germline assignment: CDR1 SQVTM and CDR2 ANQGSEA. The ends were cut back, 1 base at V and 4 bases at J, with 7 bases in the middle. The CDR3 region is CSVEGKGTEAFF. CDR3 coding DNA: TGCAGCGTTGAAGGCAAGGGCACTGAAGCTTTCTTT.

The chain is built from TRBV6-6 and TRBJ1-1; TRBD1 agrees at 7 bases. The V segment lost 5 bases and the J segment 2 bases; nucleotides outside the gene matches: 5. Germline lookup yields CDR1 MNHNY and CDR2 SVGAGI (reference sequence). The CDR3 length is 14 residues. The CDR3 coding sequence is TGTGCCAGCAGTGGGGACAGTAAAAACACTGAAGCTTTCTTT. It translates to CASSGDSKNTEAFF.

The rearrangement uses TRBV29-1 and TRBJ1-1; D is ambiguous. Germline CDR1 SQVTM, CDR2 ANQGSEA. Trimming took off 1 base at V and 1 base at J, with 10 bases between the two ends. This CDR3 region has 14 residues. CDR3 loop: CSVEAEHPNTEAFF. The CDR3, as DNA: TGCAGCGTTGAAGCCGAACACCCGAACACTGAAGCTTTCTTT.

Of note for this clone: A read error may account for a junction end that differs from germline. The chain couples TRBV29-1 to TRBJ1-1, with D possibly being TRBD1 (6 bases). The germline CDR1 and CDR2 sequences are SQVTM and ANQGSEA. The CDR3 spans 15 residues. CDR3 coding DNA: TGCAGCGCTGAATCGTTGGACAGCCAATCGACTGAAGCTTTCTTT. This encodes CSAESLDSQSTEAFF.

V usage is TRBV2 and J usage is TRBJ1-2, with TRBD1 identical over 8 bases. The germline gives CDR1 SNHLY, CDR2 FYNNEI. The CDR3 is 15 amino acids. V shed 4 bases and J 5 bases; nucleotides not matched to a gene: 9. The CDR3 loop is CASSGRQGLGYGYTF. Written as DNA, the CDR3 is TGTGCCAGCAGTGGAAGACAGGGGCTGGGGTATGGCTACACCTTC.

The J gene is TRBJ2-3, the V gene TRBV5-6; 8 bases map to TRBD1. The CDR3 runs to 14 residues. CDR1 and CDR2 from the germline V gene are SGHDT and YYEEEE. J gave up 5 bases and V 6 bases, and 8 bases lay outside the gene matches. The CDR3 protein is CASTEQGAGDTQYF. The CDR3 coding sequence is TGTGCCAGCACCGAGCAGGGGGCTGGAGATACGCAGTATTTT.

The V gene is TRBV19, the J gene TRBJ2-7; 7 bases line up with TRBD1. Per germline, CDR1 LNHDA and CDR2 SQIVND (reference sequence). The CDR3 length is 17 residues. Trimming removed 1 base from V and 0 bases from J; junction bases left unmatched: 9. The CDR3: CASSIGPTQGPSYEQYF. In DNA form, the CDR3 reads TGTGCCAGTAGTATAGGCCCCACACAGGGGCCCTCCTACGAGCAGTACTTC.

The V call is TRBV7-8, the J call TRBJ2-1, with 14 bases fitting TRBD2. V was pared by 3 bases and J by 7 bases, with 2 bases of the junction left unmatched. The V gene's germline CDR1 is SGHVS and CDR2 FQNEAQ. The CDR3 runs 15 residues. The CDR3 is CASSLTSGRVNEQFF. The CDR3 DNA reads TGTGCCAGCAGCTTGACTAGCGGGAGGGTAAATGAGCAGTTCTTC.

The chain has TRBV7-6 and TRBJ2-5; unclear D gene. Germline assignment: CDR1 SGHVS and CDR2 FNYEAQ. The CDR3 has 11 residues. V lost 5 bases to trimming and J lost 7 bases, with 8 bases between them. The CDR3 nucleotides read TGTGCCAGCAGCCTAGATATGACCCAGTACTTC. This encodes CASSLDMTQYF. The whole variable domain, filled in from reference TRBV7-6 and TRBJ2-5, reads GAGVSQSPRYKVTKRGQDVALRCDPISGHVSLYWYRQALGQGPEFLTYFNYEAQQDKSGLPNDRFSAERPEGSISTLTIQRTEQRDSAMYRCASSLDMTQYFGPGTRLLVL.

The rearrangement uses TRBV11-3 and TRBJ1-1; D may be TRBD1 (5 bases). Trimming pared 5 bases from V and 7 bases from J, leaving 11 bases between. Germline V lookup: CDR1 SGHNT, CDR2 YENEEA. CDR3 size: 12 residues. In DNA form, the CDR3 reads TGTGCCAGCAGCGCACGGGACGGTGAAGCTTTCTTT. The encoded protein is CASSARDGEAFF.

J is TRBJ2-3 and V is TRBV29-1, with D perhaps given as TRBD1 or TRBD2 (5 bases each). Germline V gene sequence: CDR1 SQVTM, CDR2 ANQGSEA. The CDR3 loop spans 16 amino acids. V was cut by 6 bases and J by 5 bases, with 24 bases left in between. CDR3 region: CSVRWASTKGVDTQYF. The CDR3, as DNA: TGCAGCGTCCGTTGGGCTAGCACTAAAGGGGTAGATACGCAGTATTTT.

This clone was detected only once. This sequence joins TRBV6-6 and TRBJ1-3, with D maybe TRBD1 (5 bases). Deletions cut 0 bases from V and 3 bases from J, with 6 bases between. Germline V CDR1 and CDR2: MNHNY, SVGAGI (reference sequence). This CDR3 region has 14 residues. The CDR3 sequence is CASSYSDSGNTIYF. The CDR3 DNA reads as TGTGCCAGCAGTTACTCTGACAGTGGAAACACCATATATTTT.

This chain uses TRBV5-6 with TRBJ1-2; D uncertain. Germline values: CDR1 SGHDT, CDR2 YYEEEE. With 0 bases removed from V and 8 bases from J, the gap between germline ends came to 14 bases. The CDR3 totals 14 residues. CDR3 nucleotides: TGTGCCAGCAGCTTGGTGTCCGGACCGGGGGGCTACACCTTC. Translation gives CASSLVSGPGGYTF.

This rearrangement joins TRBV5-1 to TRBJ1-2, with a tentative D call TRBD1 (6 bases). V shed 4 bases and J shed 10 bases, with 20 bases lying between them. The CDR3 contains 14 residues. Germline lookup yields CDR1 SGHRS and CDR2 YFSETQ. As DNA, the CDR3 is TGCGCCAGCAGCCCGGGGACACTACCTAGCTTCTACACCTTC. It specifies CASSPGTLPSFYTF. Drawing the rest from reference TRBV5-1 and TRBJ1-2, the complete variable domain is KAGVTQTPRYLIKTRGQQVTLSCSPISGHRSVSWYQQTPGQGLQFLFEYFSETQRNKGNFPGRFSGRQFSNSRSEMNVSTLELGDSALYLCASSPGTLPSFYTFGSGTRLTVV.

This chain links TRBV7-3 with TRBJ1-1; possibly TRBD1 for D (5 bases). Trimming removed 4 bases from V and 3 bases from J, with 12 bases in between. Germline V gives CDR1 SGHTA, CDR2 FQGTGA. The CDR3 is 14 residues long. In DNA, the CDR3 is TGTGCCAGCAGCTCGGTTGTGGGGGACACTGAAGCTTTCTTT. Its translation is CASSSVVGDTEAFF.

The genes are TRBV9 and TRBJ1-1, with D possibly matching TRBD1 (6 bases). The V gene's germline CDR1 is SGDLS and CDR2 YYNGEE. The germline V and J ends were trimmed by 3 bases and 1 base, with 10 bases remaining between them. The CDR3 is 14 residues long. The CDR3 loop reads CASSAQGQNTEAFF. In DNA, the CDR3 is TGTGCCAGCAGCGCCCAGGGACAGAACACTGAAGCTTTCTTT.

V is TRBV18 and J is TRBJ1-1, with D possibly being TRBD1 (5 bases). V lost 3 bases, J lost 4 bases, and 18 bases lay in between. Per the germline V gene, CDR1 is KGHSH and CDR2 is LQKENI. The CDR3 sequence is 16 residues long. The CDR3 loop reads CASSPLIPGRGTEAFF. The CDR3 nucleotides read TGTGCCAGCTCACCTCTCATTCCAGGGAGGGGCACTGAAGCTTTCTTT.

The chain employs TRBV5-1 and TRBJ2-1; TRBD2 agrees at 9 bases. From germline, CDR1 is SGHRS and CDR2 YFSETQ. Germline trimming cut 4 bases from V and 6 bases from J; bases unmatched to any gene: 11. CDR3 length: 16 residues. CDR3 DNA sequence: TGCGCCAGCAGCCTATTTTATAGCGGGAGCCTCAATGAGCAGTTCTTC. It codes for CASSLFYSGSLNEQFF.

Written as DNA, the CDR3 is TGTGCCAGTAGTACGCGACAGGGCCTCTCTGGAAACACCATATATTTT. This gives the protein CASSTRQGLSGNTIYF. The chain recombines TRBV19 with TRBJ1-3, with 7 bases that match TRBD1. The CDR3 consists of 16 residues. The V segment lost 4 bases and the J segment 0 bases; nucleotides outside the gene matches: 6. Looked up from germline, CDR1 is LNHDA and CDR2 is SQIVND (reference sequence). The full variable domain, its missing parts supplied by reference TRBV19 and TRBJ1-3, is DGGITQSPKYLFRKEGQNVTLSCEQNLNHDAMYWYRQDPGQGLRLIYYSQIVNDFQKGDIAEGYSVSREKKESFPLTVTSAQKNPTAFYLCASSTRQGLSGNTIYFGEGSWLTVV.

This chain links TRBV5-6 with TRBJ2-2, with 14 bases matching TRBD2. Germline V gene sequence: CDR1 SGHDT, CDR2 YYEEEE. After removal of 3 bases from V and 8 bases from J, the junction contained 6 bases not matched to a gene. The CDR3 has 16 amino acids. The CDR3 protein is CASSSLTSGRGGELFF. The CDR3 DNA follows: TGTGCCAGCAGCTCCCTGACTAGCGGGAGGGGTGGGGAGCTGTTTTTT.